These 21 T cell receptor beta chains originate from one sample sequenced in a study of blood T cells in healthy people across ages. A second PCR, run for about 7 to 12 cycles, used a sample-barcoded 5' primer plus a J-beta primer mix. TCRdb called the 5' RACE reads again in MiXCR, with one record for every CDR3 protein. Of 1.4 million to 1.5 million distinct CDR3 sequences listed, roughly 40% were seen once; the top ten hold 7.9%. The sequenced sample was blood. Every receptor here comes from a woman aged 18-30 years in good health.

The CDR3 spells CASSYPTTGELFF. The CDR3 nucleotides are TGTGCCAGCAGTTACCCGACCACCGGGGAGCTGTTTTTT. J is TRBJ2-2 and V is TRBV6-6; D uncertain. V was cut by 2 bases and J by 4 bases, with 5 bases left in between. This CDR3 comprises 13 residues. CDR1 MNHNY and CDR2 SVGAGI come from the germline V gene (reference sequence).

The chain uses TRBV10-3 and TRBJ1-5, with D perhaps matching TRBD1 (6 bases). This CDR3 is 15 amino acids long. Germline loops: CDR1 ENHRY, CDR2 SYGVKD. Trimming took off 7 bases at V and 0 bases at J, with 13 bases between the two ends. The CDR3 bases are TGTGCCATCAAGCGGGGGCCGAGTAGCAATCAGCCCCAGCATTTT. This translates into CAIKRGPSSNQPQHF.

This clonotype occurred a few times. This chain uses TRBV20-1 with TRBJ2-1; D gene unclear. CDR1 is DFQATT, CDR2 SNEGSKA, per germline (reference sequence). The CDR3 has 11 amino acids. V shed 0 bases and J shed 10 bases, with 7 bases lying between them. Written as DNA, the CDR3 is TGCAGTGCTAGAGAAATCCCGGAGCAGTTCTTC. Translating it yields CSAREIPEQFF.

This clonotype occurred a few times. This chain joins TRBV12-3 or TRBV12-4 and TRBJ2-7, with D possibly being TRBD1 or TRBD2 (5 bases each). This CDR3 comprises 14 residues. The V and J ends lost 3 bases and 4 bases respectively, with 13 bases between them. CDR3 sequence: CASSFRDGGYEQYF. CDR3 coding DNA: TGTGCCAGCAGTTTCAGGGACGGAGGATACGAGCAGTACTTC.

The chain uses TRBV7-8 and TRBJ1-1; D unclear. Deletions cut 5 bases from V and 2 bases from J, with 12 bases between. The CDR3 runs to 14 residues. Germline lookup yields CDR1 SGHVS and CDR2 FQNEAQ. CDR3 coding DNA: TGTGCCAGCAGCATTAAGGGTGCCAACACTGAAGCTTTCTTT. The encoded protein is CASSIKGANTEAFF.

The CDR3 sequence is CASSPGQGMYF. CDR3 nucleotides: TGTGCCAGCAGCCCCGGACAGGGTATGTACTTC. V gene TRBV11-2 combines with J gene TRBJ2-5; TRBD1 agrees at 8 bases. V lost 5 bases, J lost 13 bases, and 6 bases stayed unmatched. CDR1 and CDR2 from the germline V gene are SGHAT and FQNNGV. The CDR3 is made up of 11 amino acids.

The rearrangement links TRBV11-2 to TRBJ2-7; TRBD2 aligns across 9 bases. The CDR3 length is 14 residues. Germline assignment: CDR1 SGHAT and CDR2 FQNNGV. The junction had 4 bases not matched to a gene; V was cut back by 3 bases and J by 4 bases. The CDR3 loop reads CASSLERGVYEQYF. CDR3 in DNA: TGTGCCAGCAGCTTGGAGCGGGGGGTTTACGAGCAGTACTTC.

The chain employs TRBV2 and TRBJ1-1; 8 positions match TRBD1. The CDR3 is made up of 13 amino acids. V was pared by 7 bases and J by 4 bases, with 5 bases of the junction left unmatched. Per the germline V gene, CDR1 is SNHLY and CDR2 is FYNNEI. The CDR3 sequence is CASKGQGTTEAFF. CDR3 DNA sequence: TGTGCCAGCAAAGGACAGGGAACCACTGAAGCTTTCTTT.

This chain links TRBV5-1 with TRBJ2-1; 9 positions agree with TRBD2. The J call may not be correct, given that the DNA end is closer to TRBJ2-7. The germline V gene has CDR1 SGHRS and CDR2 YFSETQ. The CDR3 sequence is 14 residues long. CDR3: CASRVAGAPYEQYF. The CDR3, as DNA: TGCGCCAGCAGAGTAGCGGGAGCCCCCTACGAGCAGTACTTC.

The chain has TRBV14 and TRBJ2-1; 9 bases are shared with TRBD1. The junction had 3 bases not matched to a gene; V was cut back by 4 bases and J by 2 bases. Germline values: CDR1 SGHDN, CDR2 FVKESK. The CDR3 is 15 residues long. CDR3 sequence: CASSPWTGAYNEQFF. CDR3 nucleotides: TGTGCCAGCAGCCCTTGGACAGGGGCCTACAATGAGCAGTTCTTC.

V and J are TRBV19 and TRBJ2-3, with 8 bases lining up with TRBD1. Losses at the gene ends were 6 bases for V and 2 bases for J; bases not matched to a gene: 7. Germline V CDR1 and CDR2: LNHDA, SQIVND (reference sequence). The CDR3 is 15 residues long. CDR3 nucleotides: TGTGCCAGTAGAGACTGGGGACAGGACACAGATACGCAGTATTTT. This encodes CASRDWGQDTDTQYF.

The chain links TRBV6-1 to TRBJ2-7; maybe TRBD1 (6 bases). The CDR3 is 14 residues long. Germline V gene lookup returns CDR1 MNHNS and CDR2 SASEGT. V lost 3 bases and J lost 2, with 11 bases in between. CDR3 sequence: CASSDGGGPYEQYF. The CDR3 region has the DNA TGTGCCAGCAGTGATGGTGGGGGCCCCTACGAGCAGTACTTC.

This clonotype was picked up one time. The chain recombines TRBV20-1 with TRBJ2-1, with 9 positions matching TRBD2. Losses at the gene ends were 0 bases for V and 10 bases for J; bases not matched to a gene: 10. The CDR3 loop spans 15 amino acids. Germline lookup yields CDR1 DFQATT and CDR2 SNEGSKA (reference sequence). Written as DNA, the CDR3 is TGCAGTGCTAGAGACCCTAGCGGGGCTATAGGGGAGCAGTTCTTC. Translation: CSARDPSGAIGEQFF.

A few counts support this clonotype. The chain employs TRBV19 and TRBJ2-2, with a possible D match to TRBD2 (6 bases). CDR3 length equals 14 residues. Germline V lookup: CDR1 LNHDA, CDR2 SQIVND (reference sequence). The V end was cut by 5 bases, the J end by 2 bases, with 9 bases between. The CDR3 DNA is TGTGCCAGTAGTGGGACTCCAAACACCGGGGAGCTGTTTTTT. It yields the protein CASSGTPNTGELFF.

This chain joins TRBV9 and TRBJ1-1, with 8 bases identical to TRBD1. V shed 0 bases, J shed 1 base, and the junction held 5 bases outside the gene matches. The V gene's germline CDR1 is SGDLS and CDR2 YYNGEE. This CDR3 is built from 16 residues. The CDR3 nucleotides read TGTGCCAGCAGCGTAGGGACAGGGCGGGAGAACACTGAAGCTTTCTTT. Its translation: CASSVGTGRENTEAFF.

The gene calls are TRBV11-2 and TRBJ2-1, with 13 bases identical to TRBD2. The J segment lost 8 bases and the V segment lost 5 bases, leaving 9 bases of the junction unmatched. The CDR3 loop spans 16 amino acids. Per the germline V gene, CDR1 is SGHAT and CDR2 is FQNNGV. The chain's CDR3 is CASSTSLAGGPDEQFF. CDR3 coding DNA: TGTGCCAGCAGCACCTCACTAGCGGGGGGGCCGGATGAGCAGTTCTTC. The full variable domain, in which reference TRBV11-2 and TRBJ2-1 provide the parts outside the CDR3, is EAGVAQSPRYKIIEKRQSVAFWCNPISGHATLYWYQQILGQGPKLLIQFQNNGVVDDSQLPKDRFSAERLKGVDSTLKIQPAKLEDSAVYLCASSTSLAGGPDEQFFGPGTRLTVL.

The chain joins TRBV10-3 to TRBJ2-5; tentative D call: TRBD1 (6 bases). Germline V gene sequence: CDR1 ENHRY, CDR2 SYGVKD. This CDR3 has 12 amino acids. V lost 6 bases to trimming and J lost 4 bases, with 9 bases between them. The DNA for the CDR3 is TGTGCCATCAGCTCAGGGGTAGAGACCCAGTACTTC. As protein: CAISSGVETQYF.

This chain connects TRBV7-2 to TRBJ2-3, with 12 positions matching TRBD2. Germline trimming cut 6 bases from V and 3 bases from J; bases unmatched to any gene: 7. Germline V gene sequence: CDR1 SGHTA, CDR2 FQGNSA. This CDR3 has 16 residues. In DNA form, the CDR3 reads TGTGCCAGCAGTCGCCGACTAGCGGGAGAAACAGATACGCAGTATTTT. Translated, it gives CASSRRLAGETDTQYF.

This clonotype was seen a handful of times. The rearrangement links TRBV6-1 to TRBJ1-2; D might be TRBD1 (6 bases). The CDR3 has 14 amino acids. The germline gives CDR1 MNHNS, CDR2 SASEGT. Trimming stripped 7 bases from V and 8 bases from J, with 20 bases between. The CDR3 DNA follows: TGTGCCAGCACCGTGCGGGGGCAGGGTCACGGCTACACCTTC. Amino acids: CASTVRGQGHGYTF.

The sample holds a few counts of this clonotype. The rearrangement links TRBV10-3 to TRBJ1-4; D ambiguous. Germline assignment: CDR1 ENHRY and CDR2 SYGVKD. The germline V and J ends were trimmed by 0 bases and 7 bases, with 9 bases remaining between them. This CDR3 has 14 residues. The CDR3 nucleotides are TGTGCCATCAGTGAGTCGACTCCGACTGAAAAACTGTTTTTT. It yields the protein CAISESTPTEKLFF.

This clonotype was detected ten times or more. The chain has TRBV28 and TRBJ2-5, with 9 bases identical to TRBD2. The germline CDR1 and CDR2 sequences are MDHEN and SYDVKM. Trimming at V came to 2 bases and at J to 5 bases, leaving 9 bases not matched to a gene. This CDR3 spans 16 amino acids. DNA for the CDR3: TGTGCCAGCAGTTTACGACTAGCGGCAAGCAGGGAGACCCAGTACTTC. It is translated as CASSLRLAASRETQYF.